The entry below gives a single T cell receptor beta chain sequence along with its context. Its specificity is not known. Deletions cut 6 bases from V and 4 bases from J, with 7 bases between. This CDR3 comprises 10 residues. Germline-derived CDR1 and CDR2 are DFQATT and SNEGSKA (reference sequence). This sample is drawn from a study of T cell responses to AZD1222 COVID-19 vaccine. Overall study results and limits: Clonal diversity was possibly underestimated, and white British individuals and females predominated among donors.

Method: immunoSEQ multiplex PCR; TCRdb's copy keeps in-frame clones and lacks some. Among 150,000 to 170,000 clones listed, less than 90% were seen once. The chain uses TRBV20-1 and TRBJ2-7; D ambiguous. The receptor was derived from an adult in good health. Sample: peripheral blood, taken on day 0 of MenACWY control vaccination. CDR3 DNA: TGCAGTGCCAGTTCATACGAGCAGTACTTC. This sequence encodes CSASSYEQYF.